The entry below gives a single T cell receptor beta chain sequence along with its context. Per the authors' pipeline: Estimation of nucleated cell counts relied on the amplification of reference gene primers. Data came from immunoSEQ multiplex PCR; TCRdb stores just in-frame clones and leaves some out. The DNA was the basis for D and trimming; V, J and clone size are from that table. The sample lists under 400,000 clones; approximately 87% were seen once. The sample is drawn from a study of blood T cell repertoires in COVID-19. Study background: Some COVID-19 samples were acute and others convalescent; all came from the United States, Italy and Spain. Sample material is recorded as cDNA or gDNA derived from T cells, B-cell-depleted T cells, or PBMCs.

The CDR3 loop spans 15 amino acids. The trim removed 7 bases at V and 6 bases at J, leaving 8 bases unmatched. Germline assignment: CDR1 LNHDA and CDR2 SQIVND (reference sequence). Patients from Seattle were sampled longitudinally, starting during active infection. The receptor was isolated from a woman aged 30 to 39 with COVID-19, enrolled during active disease. The chain combines TRBV19 with TRBJ2-1; 11 bases agree with TRBD2. Material: peripheral blood. In DNA form, the CDR3 reads TGTGCCAGTAAGGGCGTAGCGGGAGGGAGCAATGAGCAGTTCTTC. Its protein product is CASKGVAGGSNEQFF.